Listed below are T cell receptor beta chains from one sample, sequenced in a study of T cells after yellow fever vaccination. TCRdb reprocessed the 5' RACE reads via MiXCR and lists one record per CDR3 protein. The table lists about 630,000 distinct CDR3 sequences, about 12% of them singletons, with more than 13% in the top ten. Here the sequenced sample was PBMCs, taken on the day of the yellow fever booster vaccination. All receptors derive from a man younger than 45 who received the YFV17D yellow fever vaccine. Both conserved end residues are part of each CDR3. D genes are given only for firm matches. For some rows the clone size is stated as once, few or many, or as a class when expanded; others skip it.

D gene	V gene	clone size	J gene	CDR3 DNA	CDR3 protein
TRBD1	TRBV3-1	NA	TRBJ2-7	TGTGCCAGCAGTATTGCCGACAGGGGGGCCTACGAGCAGTACTTC	CASSIADRGAYEQYF
NA	TRBV29-1	many	TRBJ2-2	TGCAGCGTTTCAACGAACACCGGGGAGCTGTTTTTT	CSVSTNTGELFF
TRBD2	TRBV13	NA	TRBJ2-7	TGTGCCAGCAGCACAGCGGGGGACCCCTACGAGCAGTACTTC	CASSTAGDPYEQYF
NA	TRBV5-4	NA	TRBJ2-1	TGTGCCAGCAGCCCACTAGGGGGGGGTGAGCAGTTCTTC	CASSPLGGGEQFF
NA	TRBV11-2	few	TRBJ2-5	TGTGCCAGCAGCTTAGCGCAGGGTACAGAGACCCAGTACTTC	CASSLAQGTETQYF
NA	TRBV20-1	NA	TRBJ2-1	TGCAGTGCATGGGAGTTCTCCTACAATGAGCAGTTCTTC	CSAWEFSYNEQFF
NA	TRBV7-9	many	TRBJ2-5	TGTGCCAGCAGCTTAGGAGGGGGTAGTGGAGAGACCCAGTACTTC	CASSLGGGSGETQYF
NA	TRBV7-2	few	TRBJ2-5	TGTGCCAGCAGCCCCATAGGGGTGGGAGTGGAGACCCAGTACTTC	CASSPIGVGVETQYF
NA	TRBV28	many	TRBJ1-2	TGTGCCAGCAGTTCGGGACCGCAGTATGGCTACACCTTC	CASSSGPQYGYTF
NA	TRBV7-9	NA	TRBJ2-2	TGTGCCAGCAGCTGGGAGGTTTTCGGGGAGCTGTTTTTT	CASSWEVFGELFF
NA	TRBV6-1	NA	TRBJ1-1	TGTGCCAGCAGTGAAGCGAACACTGAAGCTTTCTTT	CASSEANTEAFF
NA	TRBV10-2	few	TRBJ1-1	TGCGCCAGCAGTGACCCGGCGCAGGTTAACACTGAAGCTTTCTTT	CASSDPAQVNTEAFF
TRBD2	TRBV29-1	many	TRBJ2-7	TGCAGCGTTGGGGGGACTAGCGGGAGATCCTACGAGCAGTACTTC	CSVGGTSGRSYEQYF
NA	TRBV18	few	TRBJ1-2	TGTGCCAGCTCACCACTCGGGGGGATCTATGGCTACACCTTC	CASSPLGGIYGYTF
NA	TRBV4-2	NA	TRBJ2-7	TGTGCCAGCAGCCATGATGAGAACGGCCGGAGCTCCTACGAGCAGTACTTC	CASSHDENGRSSYEQYF
NA	TRBV20-1	few	TRBJ2-5	TGCAGTGCCCCGAGAGCGGGAGAGACCCAGTACTTC	CSAPRAGETQYF
TRBD2	TRBV9	few	TRBJ2-6	TGTGCCAGCAGCACCGGACTAGCGGTACTCTCTGGGGCCAACGTCCTGACTTTC	CASSTGLAVLSGANVLTF